Each of the 15 T cell receptor beta chains below was sequenced from the same sample in a study of blood T cell repertoires in COVID-19. TCRdb's table, derived via immunoSEQ multiplex PCR, lists solely in-frame clones and lacks some. The table lists roughly 200,000 clones, around 90% of them singletons. Sequencing was performed on peripheral blood. The receptors shown here come from a man aged 55 to 70 with active or convalescent COVID-19.

This chain joins TRBV15 and TRBJ2-1; 8 bases are a match to TRBD2. V lost 4 bases and J lost 7; bases outside the gene matches: 6. There are 14 residues in the CDR3. The germline V gene has CDR1 LNHNV and CDR2 YYDKDF (reference sequence). This CDR3 is CATSTPGGPNEQFF. In nucleotides, the CDR3 is TGTGCCACCAGCACCCCGGGGGGGCCAAATGAGCAGTTCTTC.

V gene TRBV19 combines with J gene TRBJ2-1, with D maybe TRBD1 (5 bases). The CDR3 runs to 15 residues. Between the trimmed V and J ends, which lost 3 bases and 6 bases, there was a span of 15 bases. The V gene's germline CDR1 is LNHDA and CDR2 SQIVND (reference sequence). The CDR3 DNA reads as TGTGCCAGTAGTATCTCCAGGGATCGTATCAATGAGCAGTTCTTC. Translation: CASSISRDRINEQFF.

The rearrangement links TRBV6-1 to TRBJ1-1; D may be TRBD1 (6 bases). CDR1 MNHNS and CDR2 SASEGT come from the germline V gene. Trimming left V 2 bases short and J 6 bases short, with 13 bases between. This CDR3 spans 14 amino acids. CDR3 residues: CASSEHLGQSEAFF. DNA of the CDR3: TGTGCCAGCAGTGAACATTTAGGACAGTCTGAAGCTTTCTTT.

This chain connects TRBV6-5 to TRBJ2-2; a possible D gene is TRBD1 (6 bases). This CDR3 spans 15 amino acids. Trimming took off 7 bases at V and 4 bases at J, with 16 bases between the two ends. CDR1 is MNHEY and CDR2 is SVGAGI in the germline V gene. CDR3: CASKDSQVTTGELFF. CDR3 coding DNA: TGTGCCAGCAAGGACAGCCAAGTCACCACCGGGGAGCTGTTTTTT.

The sample holds a few counts of this clone. The chain is built from TRBV19 and TRBJ2-3, with TRBD1 matching over 7 bases. The CDR3 is 14 amino acids. V was clipped by 9 bases and J by 0 bases; unmatched bases: 6. CDR1 and CDR2 (germline): LNHDA, SQIVND (reference sequence). CDR3 loop: CASADRPSTDTQYF. The CDR3 nucleotides read TGTGCCAGCGCGGACAGGCCTAGCACAGATACGCAGTATTTT.

This clone was seen only a few times. The genes are TRBV19 and TRBJ1-5, with 12 bases matching TRBD1. The V gene's germline CDR1 is LNHDA and CDR2 SQIVND (reference sequence). Trimming took 5 bases from V and 5 from J; bases not matched to a gene: 7. There are 16 residues in the CDR3. Here the CDR3 DNA reads TGTGCCAGTAGTTTAATGGGACAGGGGGCGCATCAGCCCCAGCATTTT. Translating it yields CASSLMGQGAHQPQHF. The complete variable domain, with remaining parts taken from reference TRBV19 and TRBJ1-5, reads DGGITQSPKYLFRKEGQNVTLSCEQNLNHDAMYWYRQDPGQGLRLIYYSQIVNDFQKGDIAEGYSVSREKKESFPLTVTSAQKNPTAFYLCASSLMGQGAHQPQHFGDGTRLSIL.

The chain carries TRBV11-2 and TRBJ2-7; no clear D. The CDR3 runs 14 residues. The V end lost 1 base, the J end lost 1 base, and 8 bases lay between the germline ends. The germline V gene has CDR1 SGHAT and CDR2 FQNNGV. In DNA form, the CDR3 reads TGTGCCAGCAGCTTAGGGCGGCCATCCTACGAGCAGTACTTC. Protein sequence: CASSLGRPSYEQYF.

The gene calls are TRBV7-2 and TRBJ1-1; 8 bases map to TRBD1. The CDR3 consists of 14 residues. J lost 4 bases, V lost 4 bases, and 5 bases had no gene match. Germline V lookup: CDR1 SGHTA, CDR2 FQGNSA. The CDR3 DNA reads as TGTGCCAGCAGCTACCGGACAGGGAGCACTGAAGCTTTCTTT. It translates to CASSYRTGSTEAFF.

This chain uses TRBV7-9 with TRBJ1-4; 11 bases agree with TRBD1. CDR3 length: 16 amino acids. V shed 0 bases, J shed 8 bases, and the junction held 5 bases outside the gene matches. Germline V gene lookup returns CDR1 SEHNR and CDR2 FQNEAQ (reference sequence). The CDR3 protein is CASSLAGTGGKEKLFF. The CDR3, as DNA: TGTGCCAGCAGCTTAGCAGGGACAGGGGGGAAAGAAAAACTGTTTTTT.

This rearrangement joins TRBV11-1 to TRBJ2-4; tentatively, D is TRBD1 (5 bases). V lost 5 bases and J lost 1, with 9 bases in between. The CDR3 is made up of 14 amino acids. CDR1 SGHAT and CDR2 FQDESV come from the germline V gene (reference sequence). The DNA of the CDR3 is TGTGCCAGCAGCCCTCCAGGGGCCAAAAACATTCAGTACTTC. This codes for CASSPPGAKNIQYF.

The CDR3 is CASSPPQGAYDEAFF. CDR3 DNA: TGTGCCAGCTCACCCCCTCAGGGGGCGTACGATGAAGCTTTCTTT. V usage is TRBV18 and J usage is TRBJ1-1, with 8 bases that match TRBD1. This CDR3 region has 15 residues. V trimming: 3 bases; J trimming: 7 bases; junction bases outside the gene matches: 10. Germline V CDR1 and CDR2: KGHSH, LQKENI.

DNA for the CDR3: TGTGCCAGCAGCACCCCGGGACAGGGAACTAATGAAAAACTGTTTTTT. It encodes CASSTPGQGTNEKLFF. V is TRBV9 and J is TRBJ1-4; 9 positions agree with TRBD1. Losses at the gene ends were 4 bases for V and 1 base for J; bases not matched to a gene: 5. CDR1 is SGDLS and CDR2 is YYNGEE in the germline V gene. The CDR3 is 16 amino acids.

The J gene is TRBJ1-4, the V gene TRBV24-1; perhaps TRBD1 as D (5 bases). CDR1 is KGHDR, CDR2 SFDVKD, per germline. CDR3 length: 16 residues. V was shortened by 4 bases and J by 8 bases, with 19 bases between the two germline ends. The CDR3 loop is CATSDLGTGVREKLFF. The CDR3 DNA reads as TGTGCCACCAGTGACCTGGGGACGGGGGTTCGAGAAAAACTGTTTTTT.

This clone was seen only once. The chain joins TRBV5-4 to TRBJ1-3; TRBD1 matches at 7 bases. The CDR3 has 16 residues. J was trimmed by 3 bases and V by 4 bases; bases with no gene match: 10. Germline CDR1 SGHNT, CDR2 YYREEE (reference sequence). Here the CDR3 DNA reads TGTGCCAGCAGCACCCGACAGGGATTGAGTGGAAACACCATATATTTT. This gives the protein CASSTRQGLSGNTIYF.

The chain links TRBV6-1 to TRBJ1-3, with D tentatively TRBD1 (5 bases). This CDR3 has 15 residues. Per germline, CDR1 MNHNS and CDR2 SASEGT. V was pared by 3 bases and J by 0 bases, with 9 bases between. CDR3 in amino acids: CASSDRGRSGNTIYF. The CDR3 DNA reads as TGTGCCAGCAGTGATAGGGGTCGCTCTGGAAACACCATATATTTT.